These T cell receptor beta chains were read from a single sample in a study of ipilimumab plus nivolumab after autologous stem cell transplantation. The assay was immunoSEQ multiplex PCR, and TCRdb's table has in-frame clones only and misses some. The table has 15,000 to 20,000 clones, approximately 78% seen once. Here the sequenced sample was PBMCs, taken in a trial of ipilimumab plus nivolumab as post-transplant consolidation. The receptors were gathered from a male donor with diffuse large B-cell lymphoma. Both conserved end residues are part of each CDR3. D genes are given only for firm matches. Clone size, where shown, is once, few, many, or a class for clones that have expanded.

D,J,V,size,DNA,CDR3
NA,TRBJ1-1,TRBV18,NA,TGTGCCAGCTCAGGTCAAGGAGTGAACACTGAAGCTTTCTTT,CASSGQGVNTEAFF
NA,TRBJ2-1,TRBV5-4,few,TGTGCCAGCAGCCCCGTCGGGGACTACAATGAGCAGTTCTTC,CASSPVGDYNEQFF
NA,TRBJ1-5,TRBV7-8,NA,TGTGCCAGCAGCACTACGACCCTGGGGGGCAATCAGCCCCAGCATTTT,CASSTTTLGGNQPQHF
NA,TRBJ1-5,TRBV27,NA,TGTGCCAGCAGTCGGGAGTCTGGGAGCAATCAGCCCCAGCATTTT,CASSRESGSNQPQHF
NA,TRBJ1-1,TRBV20-1,NA,TGCAGTGCTAGAGATGAGACTGAAGCTTTCTTT,CSARDETEAFF
TRBD2,TRBJ2-2,TRBV30,once,TGTGCCTGGAGTGTACTAGCGGGAGTCCGGGACACCGGGGAGCTGTTTTTT,CAWSVLAGVRDTGELFF
TRBD1,TRBJ1-1,TRBV25-1,medium-sized,TGTGCCAGCAGTCCCCGCCCGACAGGGGACACTGAAGCTTTCTTT,CASSPRPTGDTEAFF
NA,TRBJ2-7,TRBV6-5,once,TGTGCCAGCAGTTACGGCGGGACACAAAGCTCCTACGAGCAGTACTTC,CASSYGGTQSSYEQYF
NA,TRBJ2-3,TRBV9,NA,TGTGCCAGCAGCCCCCCTAGCACAGATACGCAGTATTTT,CASSPPSTDTQYF
TRBD2,TRBJ2-7,TRBV6-5,NA,TGTGCCAGCAGTTACTCCGGACTAGCGGAAACATACGAGCAGTACTTC,CASSYSGLAETYEQYF
NA,TRBJ1-4,TRBV5-1,NA,TGCGCCAGCAGCCAGACCGCAACAGGATTAAAGGAAAAACTGTTTTTT,CASSQTATGLKEKLFF
NA,TRBJ2-5,TRBV18,NA,TGTGCCAGCTCAGGTGTAGGCGCCGGCGAGACCCAGTACTTC,CASSGVGAGETQYF
NA,TRBJ2-2,TRBV7-2,NA,TGTGCCAGCAGCCAGGAACAGGGCAACACCGGGGAGCTGTTTTTT,CASSQEQGNTGELFF
TRBD2,TRBJ2-3,TRBV19,NA,TGTGCCAGTAGAACTAGCGGGGGGGCGTATACGCAGTATTTT,CASRTSGGAYTQYF
TRBD1,TRBJ2-7,TRBV27,once,TGTGCCAGCAGTAAGGACAGGCCCTACGAGCAGTACTTC,CASSKDRPYEQYF
NA,TRBJ2-1,TRBV29-1,once,TGCAGCGTTGATCCCGGGGGTGAGCAGTTCTTC,CSVDPGGEQFF
NA,TRBJ1-1,TRBV5-5,NA,TGTGCCAGCAGCTTCCTCCCCGCTTTGAACACTGAAGCTTTCTTT,CASSFLPALNTEAFF
NA,TRBJ2-2,TRBV2,once,TGTGCCAGCAGTGTTCAGGGGAACACCGGGGAGCTGTTTTTT,CASSVQGNTGELFF
NA,TRBJ1-4,TRBV10-3,NA,TGCGCCTCAACGGGACACCTCAATGAAAAACTGTTTTTT,CASTGHLNEKLFF
TRBD2,TRBJ2-2,TRBV6-5,NA,TGTGCCAGCAGTTCTCTAGCGGGACCGAACACCGGGGAGCTGTTTTTT,CASSSLAGPNTGELFF
TRBD2,TRBJ2-7,TRBV2,NA,TGTGCCAGCAGAAGGACTAGCGGGGACGGCTACGAGCAGTACTTC,CASRRTSGDGYEQYF
NA,TRBJ1-2,TRBV6-5,few,TGTGCCATAAAAGGAGGGGTAAACGGTGGCTACACCTTC,CAIKGGVNGGYTF
TRBD2,TRBJ2-1,TRBV7-6,NA,TGTGCCAGCAGCCACGTCCTAGCGGACTCCTACAATGAGCAGTTCTTC,CASSHVLADSYNEQFF
TRBD2,TRBJ2-5,TRBV2,NA,TGTGCCAGCAGTGAAGTTTTGGCTAGCGGCCTAGTGACCCAGTACTTC,CASSEVLASGLVTQYF
TRBD1,TRBJ2-1,TRBV4-1,NA,TGCGCCAGCAGCCAAGCTGGGACAGGGGGCAATGAGCAGTTCTTC,CASSQAGTGGNEQFF